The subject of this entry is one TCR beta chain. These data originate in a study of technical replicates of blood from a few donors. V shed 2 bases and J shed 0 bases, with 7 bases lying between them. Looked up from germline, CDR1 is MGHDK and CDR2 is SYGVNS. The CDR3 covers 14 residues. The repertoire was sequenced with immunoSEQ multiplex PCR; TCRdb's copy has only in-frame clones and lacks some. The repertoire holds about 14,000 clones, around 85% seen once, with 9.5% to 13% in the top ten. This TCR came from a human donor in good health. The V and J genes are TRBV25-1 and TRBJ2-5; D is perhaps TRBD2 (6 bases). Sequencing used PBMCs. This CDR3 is CASSERGYQETQYF. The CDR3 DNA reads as TGTGCCAGCAGTGAACGGGGGTACCAAGAGACCCAGTACTTC.